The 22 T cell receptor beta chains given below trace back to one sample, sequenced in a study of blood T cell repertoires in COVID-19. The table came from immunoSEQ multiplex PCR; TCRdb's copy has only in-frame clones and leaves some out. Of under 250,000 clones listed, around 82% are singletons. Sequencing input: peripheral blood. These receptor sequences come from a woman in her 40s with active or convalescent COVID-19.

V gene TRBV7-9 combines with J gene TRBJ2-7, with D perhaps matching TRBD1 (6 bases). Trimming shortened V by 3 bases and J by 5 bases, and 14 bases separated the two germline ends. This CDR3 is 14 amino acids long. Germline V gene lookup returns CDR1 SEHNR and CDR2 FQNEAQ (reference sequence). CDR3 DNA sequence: TGTGCCAGCAGCTTGACAGGCCTTCTGGACGAGCAGTACTTC. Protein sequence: CASSLTGLLDEQYF.

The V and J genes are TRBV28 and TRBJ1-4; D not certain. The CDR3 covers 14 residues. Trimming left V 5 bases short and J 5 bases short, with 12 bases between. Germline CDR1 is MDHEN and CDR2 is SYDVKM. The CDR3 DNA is TGTGCCAGCAGTACCCACGGGATCAATGAAAAACTGTTTTTT. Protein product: CASSTHGINEKLFF.

The CDR3 loop is CATSDPDRGADGYTF. Written as DNA, the CDR3 is TGTGCCACCAGTGACCCCGACCGGGGGGCGGATGGCTACACCTTC. The gene calls are TRBV24-1 and TRBJ1-2; D is possibly TRBD1 (6 bases). The CDR3 covers 15 residues. Trimming stripped 4 bases from V and 6 bases from J, with 17 bases between. Germline CDR1 and CDR2: KGHDR and SFDVKD.

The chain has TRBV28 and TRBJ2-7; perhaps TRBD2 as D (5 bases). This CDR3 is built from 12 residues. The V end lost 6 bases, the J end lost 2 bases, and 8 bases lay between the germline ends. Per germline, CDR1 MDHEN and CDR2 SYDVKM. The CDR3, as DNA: TGTGCCAGCAGCACCGGGGCCTACGAGCAGTACTTC. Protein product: CASSTGAYEQYF.

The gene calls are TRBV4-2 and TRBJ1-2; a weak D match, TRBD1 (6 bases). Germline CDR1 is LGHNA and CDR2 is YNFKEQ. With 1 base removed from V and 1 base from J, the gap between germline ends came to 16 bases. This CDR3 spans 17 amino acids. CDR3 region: CASSQGPTPQGNYGYTF. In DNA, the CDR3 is TGTGCCAGCAGCCAAGGGCCCACACCACAGGGTAACTATGGCTACACCTTC.

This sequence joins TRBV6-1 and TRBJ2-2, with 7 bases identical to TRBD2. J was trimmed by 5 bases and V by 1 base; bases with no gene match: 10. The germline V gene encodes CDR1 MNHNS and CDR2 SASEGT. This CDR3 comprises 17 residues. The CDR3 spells CASSEGWGTTGTGELFF. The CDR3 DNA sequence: TGTGCCAGCAGTGAAGGATGGGGGACTACAGGTACCGGGGAGCTGTTTTTT.

The CDR3 nucleotides are TGTGCCAGCAGTGAAAAGGGGGCGAGCTCCTACGAGCAGTACTTC. This encodes CASSEKGASSYEQYF. V is TRBV6-1 and J is TRBJ2-7; 7 bases align to TRBD1. With V trimmed by 2 bases and J by 0 bases, 4 bases remained unmatched. The CDR3 loop spans 15 amino acids. Germline V gene sequence: CDR1 MNHNS, CDR2 SASEGT.

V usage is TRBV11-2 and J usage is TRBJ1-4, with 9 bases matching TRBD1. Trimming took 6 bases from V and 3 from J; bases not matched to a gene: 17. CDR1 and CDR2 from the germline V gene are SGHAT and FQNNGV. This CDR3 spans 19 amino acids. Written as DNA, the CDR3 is TGTGCCAGCAGTCCGTACAGGGGGCTCTCGGATCCGGCTAATGAAAAACTGTTTTTT. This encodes CASSPYRGLSDPANEKLFF.

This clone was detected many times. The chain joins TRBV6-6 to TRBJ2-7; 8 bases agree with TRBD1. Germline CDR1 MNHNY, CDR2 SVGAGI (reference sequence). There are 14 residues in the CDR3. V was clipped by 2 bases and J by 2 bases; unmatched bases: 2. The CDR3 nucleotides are TGTGCCAGCAGTTACGAGGACAGGGCCTACGAGCAGTACTTC. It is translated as CASSYEDRAYEQYF.

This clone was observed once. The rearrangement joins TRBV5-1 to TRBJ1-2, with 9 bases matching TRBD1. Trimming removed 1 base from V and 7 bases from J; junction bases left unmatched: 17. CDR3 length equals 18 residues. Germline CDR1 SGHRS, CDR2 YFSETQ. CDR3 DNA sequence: TGCGCCAGCAGCTTGAATTTCGGACAGGGGATGTGGGAGAGTGGCTACACCTTC. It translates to CASSLNFGQGMWESGYTF. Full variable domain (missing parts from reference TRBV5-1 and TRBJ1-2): KAGVTQTPRYLIKTRGQQVTLSCSPISGHRSVSWYQQTPGQGLQFLFEYFSETQRNKGNFPGRFSGRQFSNSRSEMNVSTLELGDSALYLCASSLNFGQGMWESGYTFGSGTRLTVV.

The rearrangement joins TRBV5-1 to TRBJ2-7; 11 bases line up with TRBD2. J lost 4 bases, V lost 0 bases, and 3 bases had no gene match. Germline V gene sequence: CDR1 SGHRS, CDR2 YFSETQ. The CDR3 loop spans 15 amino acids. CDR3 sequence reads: CASSLAGTSGYEQYF. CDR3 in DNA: TGCGCCAGCAGCTTGGCCGGGACTAGCGGATACGAGCAGTACTTC.

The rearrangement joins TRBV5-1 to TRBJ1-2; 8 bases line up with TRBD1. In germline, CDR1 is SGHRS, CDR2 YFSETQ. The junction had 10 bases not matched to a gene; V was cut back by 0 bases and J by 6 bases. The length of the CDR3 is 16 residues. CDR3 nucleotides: TGCGCCAGCAGCTTGGGGCCTGGCAGGGGGCGCGATGGCTACACCTTC. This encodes CASSLGPGRGRDGYTF. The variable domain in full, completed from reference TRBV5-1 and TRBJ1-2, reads KAGVTQTPRYLIKTRGQQVTLSCSPISGHRSVSWYQQTPGQGLQFLFEYFSETQRNKGNFPGRFSGRQFSNSRSEMNVSTLELGDSALYLCASSLGPGRGRDGYTFGSGTRLTVV.

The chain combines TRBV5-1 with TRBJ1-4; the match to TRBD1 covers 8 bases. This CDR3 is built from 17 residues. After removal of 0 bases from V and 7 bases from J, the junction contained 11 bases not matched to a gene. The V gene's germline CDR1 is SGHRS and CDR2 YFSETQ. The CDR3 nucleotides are TGCGCCAGCAGCTTGGGGGGGCTGACAGGGGTCGGTGAAAAACTGTTTTTT. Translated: CASSLGGLTGVGEKLFF.

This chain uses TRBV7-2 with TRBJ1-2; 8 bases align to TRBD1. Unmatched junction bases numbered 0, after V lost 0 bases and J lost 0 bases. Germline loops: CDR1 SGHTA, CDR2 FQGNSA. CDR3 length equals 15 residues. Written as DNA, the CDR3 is TGTGCCAGCAGCTTAGCGACAGGGGCTAACTATGGCTACACCTTC. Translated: CASSLATGANYGYTF. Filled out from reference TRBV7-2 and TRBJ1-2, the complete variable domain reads GAGVSQSPSNKVTEKGKDVELRCDPISGHTALYWYRQSLGQGLEFLIYFQGNSAPDKSGLPSDRFSAERTGGSVSTLTIQRTQQEDSAVYLCASSLATGANYGYTFGSGTRLTVV.

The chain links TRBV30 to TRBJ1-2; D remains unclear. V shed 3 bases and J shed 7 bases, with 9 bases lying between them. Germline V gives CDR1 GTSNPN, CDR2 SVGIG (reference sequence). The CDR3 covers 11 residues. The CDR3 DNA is TGTGCCTGGAGGGGGAGGGCTGGCTACACCTTC. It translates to CAWRGRAGYTF.

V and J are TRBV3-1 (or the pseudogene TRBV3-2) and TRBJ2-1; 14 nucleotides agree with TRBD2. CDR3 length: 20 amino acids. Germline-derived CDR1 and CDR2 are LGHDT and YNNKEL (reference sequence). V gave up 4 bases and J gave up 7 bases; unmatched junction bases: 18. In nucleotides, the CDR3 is TGTGCCAGCAGCCTCTCTGGACTAGCGGGAGGTAGTTATAGAAGTAATGAGCAGTTCTTC. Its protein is CASSLSGLAGGSYRSNEQFF.

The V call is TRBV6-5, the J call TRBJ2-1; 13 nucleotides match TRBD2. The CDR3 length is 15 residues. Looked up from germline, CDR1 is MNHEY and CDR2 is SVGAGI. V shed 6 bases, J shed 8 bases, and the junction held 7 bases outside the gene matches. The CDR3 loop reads CASSRTSGRGYEQFF. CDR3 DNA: TGTGCCAGCAGCCGGACTAGCGGGAGAGGGTATGAGCAGTTCTTC.

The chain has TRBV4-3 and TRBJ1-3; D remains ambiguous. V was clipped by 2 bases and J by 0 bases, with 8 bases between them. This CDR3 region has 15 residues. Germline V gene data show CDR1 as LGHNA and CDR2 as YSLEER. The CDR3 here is CASSQRRSSGNTIYF. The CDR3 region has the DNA TGCGCCAGCAGCCAAAGGCGGAGCTCTGGAAACACCATATATTTT.

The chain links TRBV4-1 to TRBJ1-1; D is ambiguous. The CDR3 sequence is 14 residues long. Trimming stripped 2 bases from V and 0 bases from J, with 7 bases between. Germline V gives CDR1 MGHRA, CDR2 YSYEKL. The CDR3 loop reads CASSQRQVNTEAFF. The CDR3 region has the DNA TGCGCCAGCAGCCAAAGACAAGTGAACACTGAAGCTTTCTTT.

CDR3 protein: CASSIRAGAPYEQYF. CDR3 bases: TGTGCCAGTAGTATCAGGGCAGGGGCCCCCTACGAGCAGTACTTC. This chain links TRBV19 with TRBJ2-7, with D possibly matching TRBD1 (6 bases). Trimming removed 3 bases from V and 2 bases from J, with 14 bases in between. This CDR3 is 15 amino acids long. Looked up from germline, CDR1 is LNHDA and CDR2 is SQIVND (reference sequence).

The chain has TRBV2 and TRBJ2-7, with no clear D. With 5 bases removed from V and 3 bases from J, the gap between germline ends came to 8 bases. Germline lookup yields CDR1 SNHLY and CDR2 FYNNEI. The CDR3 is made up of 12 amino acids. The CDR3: CASSSYSYEQYF. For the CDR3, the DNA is TGTGCCAGCAGTAGCTACAGCTACGAGCAGTACTTC.

CDR3 residues: CASSHDGRGQPQHF. The DNA of the CDR3 is TGTGCCAGCAGCCATGACGGACGGGGTCAGCCCCAGCATTTT. V usage is TRBV7-9 and J usage is TRBJ1-5; no clear D gene. Trimming stripped 5 bases from V and 6 bases from J, with 14 bases between. Germline loops: CDR1 SEHNR, CDR2 FQNEAQ (reference sequence). This CDR3 has 14 residues.